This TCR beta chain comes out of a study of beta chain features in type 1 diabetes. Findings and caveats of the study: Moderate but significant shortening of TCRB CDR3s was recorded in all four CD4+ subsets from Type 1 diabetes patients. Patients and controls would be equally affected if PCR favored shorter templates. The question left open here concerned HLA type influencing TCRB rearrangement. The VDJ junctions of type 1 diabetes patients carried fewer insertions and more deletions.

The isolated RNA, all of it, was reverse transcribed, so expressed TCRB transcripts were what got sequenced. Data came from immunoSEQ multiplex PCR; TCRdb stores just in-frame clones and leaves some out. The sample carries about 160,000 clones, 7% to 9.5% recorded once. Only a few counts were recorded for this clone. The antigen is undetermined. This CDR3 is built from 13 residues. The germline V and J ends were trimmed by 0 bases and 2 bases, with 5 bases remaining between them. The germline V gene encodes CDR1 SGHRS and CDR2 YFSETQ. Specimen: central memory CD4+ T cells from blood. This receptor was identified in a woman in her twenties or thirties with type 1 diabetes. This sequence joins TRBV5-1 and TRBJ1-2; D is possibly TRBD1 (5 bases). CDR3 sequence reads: CASSLDRNYGYTF. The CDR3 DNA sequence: TGCGCCAGCAGCTTGGACAGGAACTATGGCTACACCTTC.